The TCR beta chain described here comes from a study of T cells in Graves' hyperthyroidism and ophthalmopathy. The CDR3 totals 16 residues. CDR1 DFQATT and CDR2 SNEGSKA come from the germline V gene (reference sequence). V lost 0 bases to trimming and J lost 7 bases; unmatched junction nucleotides: 12. Regions amplified from RNA transcripts were the TCR beta CDR3 regions. First-round RT-PCR of the TCR CDR3 relied on the HTBI primer set. Each CDR3 protein is one row after TCRdb ran MiXCR on the multiplex PCR reads. The sample includes about 420,000 distinct CDR3 sequences, roughly 15% of them seen just once. Newly diagnosed hyperthyroidism, duration under 2 months, in patients aged 18 to 65. Diagnoses rested on clinical symptoms, serum thyroxine and TRAb, thyroid ultrasound and orbital computed tomography. Each 10 ml fresh peripheral blood draw supplied the PBMCs.

Sequenced input: blood. J is TRBJ1-5 and V is TRBV20-1, with 7 bases lining up with TRBD1. The sequence was obtained from a woman between 18 and 29 years old with Graves' hyperthyroidism. CDR3 bases: TGCAGTGCTAGAGACCGGGACAGATGGTCGGGACAGCCCCAGCATTTT. Amino acid sequence: CSARDRDRWSGQPQHF.